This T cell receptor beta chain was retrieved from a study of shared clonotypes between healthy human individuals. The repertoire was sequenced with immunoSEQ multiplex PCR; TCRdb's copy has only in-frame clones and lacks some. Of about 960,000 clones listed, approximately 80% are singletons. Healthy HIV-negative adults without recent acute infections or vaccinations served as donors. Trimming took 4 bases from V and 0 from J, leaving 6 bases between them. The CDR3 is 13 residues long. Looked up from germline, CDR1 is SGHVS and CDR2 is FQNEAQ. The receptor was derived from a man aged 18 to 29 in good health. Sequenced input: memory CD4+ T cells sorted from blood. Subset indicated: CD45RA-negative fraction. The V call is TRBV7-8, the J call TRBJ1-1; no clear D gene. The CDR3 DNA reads TGTGCCAGCAGCTACCCCATGAACACTGAAGCTTTCTTT. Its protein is CASSYPMNTEAFF.